This T cell receptor beta chain comes out of a study of Graves' ophthalmopathy and Graves' hyperthyroidism. Study context: There was a collection of peripheral blood at initial diagnosis, before any treatment. Broader study findings: Ophthalmopathy versus stable hyperthyroidism: 13-signature model gave roughly 88% sensitivity, 80% to 84% specificity. Most thyroid-expanded clonotypes exceeding 0.001 frequency were also found in blood.

Remarks on this clonotype: No antigen is known for it.

Diagnosis was based on clinical symptoms, serum thyroxine, TRAb, thyroid ultrasound and orbital computed tomography. Using RNA transcripts, the TCR beta CDR3 regions were amplified. Amplification began with first-round RT-PCR using HTBI primers, then second-round multiplex PCR was performed. TCRdb used MiXCR to reprocess the multiplex PCR reads, holding one entry per CDR3 protein. Of 400,000 to 450,000 distinct CDR3 sequences in the sample, under 25% are singletons; the top ten hold 3%. Per germline, CDR1 LGHNT and CDR2 FRNRAP. This CDR3 is built from 14 residues. The ends were cut back, 4 bases at V and 2 bases at J, with 11 bases in the middle.

The rearrangement links TRBV12-5 to TRBJ1-1; no firm D call. Sequenced material: peripheral blood. The receptor was derived from a woman aged 18 to 35 with stable Graves' hyperthyroidism. Here the CDR3 reads CASGSQDGNTEAFF. The CDR3 bases are TGTGCTAGTGGTTCCCAGGACGGAAACACTGAAGCTTTCTTT.